This T cell receptor beta chain is drawn from a study of T-cell reconstitution after alpha-beta-depleted transplantation in children. The germline V gene encodes CDR1 DFQATT and CDR2 SNEGSKA (reference sequence). This CDR3 is built from 14 residues. V was cut by 0 bases and J by 3 bases, with 12 bases left in between. There are many counts of this clonotype. Its antigen remains unknown. A TCRbeta library incorporating unique molecular identifiers was prepared. TCRdb reprocessed the PCR reads with MiXCR, giving one entry per CDR3 protein. The table has about 230,000 distinct CDR3 sequences, 11% seen once. Overall study findings and caveats: Surviving recipient cells, namely T cells and thymic progenitors, were the source of high day-60 TCRbeta diversity in some patients. After one year, T-cell counts and TCRbeta diversity mostly came from new T cells.

The sequence derives from a child under three years old with acute myeloid leukemia, due to receive a stem cell transplant. The source material was PBMCs, sampled before TCRalphabeta/CD19-depleted stem cell transplant. This chain connects TRBV20-1 to TRBJ2-7; the D gene is possibly TRBD1 (6 bases). CDR3 amino acids: CSARDRQGNYEQYF. CDR3 sequence (DNA): TGCAGTGCTAGAGATCGGCAGGGGAACTACGAGCAGTACTTC.